This TCR beta chain came from a study of PD-1 blockade in classical Hodgkin lymphoma. General study findings and limits: CD4+ TCR diversity rose significantly by C4D1, and CD8+ TCR diversity did not.

The CDR3 spans 11 residues. Germline assignment: CDR1 MDHEN and CDR2 SYDVKM. The V end lost 2 bases, the J end lost 8 bases, and 7 bases lay between the germline ends. Data came from immunoSEQ multiplex PCR; TCRdb stores just in-frame clones and leaves some out. Found here are approximately 10,000 clones, about 93% of them singletons; the top ten hold roughly 15%. About this clone: The antigen remains unidentified.

The patients all showed relapse after autologous stem cell transplantation, while their brentuximab vedotin exposure varied. Material: peripheral blood mononuclear cells (PBMCs), obtained at baseline. This chain links TRBV28 with TRBJ2-7; either TRBD1 or TRBD2 may supply D (6 bases each). The TCR originated in a human donor with classical Hodgkin lymphoma. CDR3 amino acids: CASSLRGQQYF. The CDR3 DNA sequence: TGTGCCAGCAGTTTACGGGGGCAGCAGTACTTC.